Listed here are 25 T cell receptor beta chains from one sample, sequenced in a study of T cell responses to AZD1222 COVID-19 vaccine (dated by TCRdb to the early 2020s). The intended sense of this specimen's time point label: baseline before first vaccination. Libraries were built with the immunoSEQ multiplex PCR assay. TCRdb retrieved this table from immuneACCESS and kept in-frame rearrangements only. Not all clones are present; in checked studies, unresolved V genes account for under half, and no reason is known for the remainder. Here the sample has some 170,000 clones; approximately 91% occur a single time. 1.5% to 2% of the sample is held by the ten biggest clonotypes. Sequencing was performed on peripheral blood, taken on day 0 of AZD1222 vaccination. The receptors here all came from an adult in good health.

The chain couples TRBV5-6 to TRBJ1-3; 7 bases align to TRBD1. Germline-derived CDR1 and CDR2 are SGHDT and YYEEEE. The CDR3 has 15 amino acids. The trim removed 4 bases at V and 3 bases at J, leaving 7 bases unmatched. The chain's CDR3 is CASSHTGAGGNTIYF. The CDR3 nucleotides are TGTGCCAGCAGCCACACAGGGGCTGGTGGAAACACCATATATTTT.

The chain uses TRBV7-9 and TRBJ2-7, with D unclear. V lost 5 bases and J lost 4, with 18 bases in between. Germline V lookup: CDR1 SEHNR, CDR2 FQNEAQ (reference sequence). CDR3 size: 15 residues. This chain's CDR3 is CASSPQPGGIYEQYF. The CDR3, as DNA: TGTGCCAGCAGCCCTCAGCCAGGCGGCATATACGAGCAGTACTTC.

The V gene is TRBV3-1 (or the pseudogene TRBV3-2), the J gene TRBJ2-1, with 9 positions matching TRBD2. This CDR3 comprises 13 residues. V shed 4 bases, J shed 9 bases, and the junction held 4 bases outside the gene matches. The germline gives CDR1 LGHDT, CDR2 YNNKEL (reference sequence). CDR3: CASSRREGGEQFF. As DNA, the CDR3 is TGTGCCAGCAGCCGGCGGGAGGGGGGTGAGCAGTTCTTC.

The V gene is TRBV6-6, the J gene TRBJ2-1; D remains unclear. The CDR3 runs 13 residues. CDR1 is MNHNY, CDR2 SVGAGI, per germline (reference sequence). V gave up 2 bases and J gave up 2 bases, with 4 bases separating them. This chain's CDR3 is CASSYVAYNEQFF. The DNA of the CDR3 is TGTGCCAGCAGTTACGTTGCCTACAATGAGCAGTTCTTC.

This rearrangement joins TRBV5-1 to TRBJ2-1; D not certain. V gave up 0 bases and J gave up 5 bases, with 12 bases separating them. The CDR3 totals 15 residues. CDR1 is SGHRS, CDR2 YFSETQ, per germline. Here the CDR3 reads CASSLGAVRHNEQFF. The DNA of the CDR3 is TGCGCCAGCAGCTTGGGGGCAGTGCGCCACAATGAGCAGTTCTTC.

This clone was picked up a small number of times. The V call is TRBV7-3, the J call TRBJ1-2, with 12 bases fitting TRBD1. This CDR3 is built from 15 residues. Trimming removed 1 base from V and 5 bases from J; junction bases left unmatched: 2. Germline-derived CDR1 and CDR2 are SGHTA and FQGTGA. The CDR3 spells CASSLMGQGAYGYTF. The CDR3 DNA follows: TGTGCCAGCAGCTTAATGGGACAGGGGGCGTATGGCTACACCTTC. Looking up the rest from reference TRBV7-3 and TRBJ1-2 gives the full variable domain: GAGVSQTPSNKVTEKGKYVELRCDPISGHTALYWYRQSLGQGPEFLIYFQGTGAADDSGLPNDRFFAVRPEGSVSTLKIQRTERGDSAVYLCASSLMGQGAYGYTFGSGTRLTVV.

V gene TRBV18 combines with J gene TRBJ2-7, with D uncertain. Germline CDR1 and CDR2: KGHSH and LQKENI. This CDR3 has 13 amino acids. Between the trimmed V and J ends, which lost 3 bases and 5 bases, there was a span of 11 bases. The CDR3 loop reads CASSPPTSHEQYF. The CDR3 DNA follows: TGTGCCAGCTCACCTCCTACCAGTCACGAGCAGTACTTC.

V usage is TRBV6-5 and J usage is TRBJ1-1, with 7 bases matching TRBD1. CDR3 length: 14 amino acids. With 7 bases clipped from V and 0 bases from J, the junction kept 5 bases outside the gene matches. CDR1 and CDR2 from the germline V gene are MNHEY and SVGAGI. The CDR3 sequence: CASTDRAMNTEAFF. The DNA for the CDR3 is TGTGCCAGCACCGACAGGGCGATGAACACTGAAGCTTTCTTT.

The chain couples TRBV2 to TRBJ2-3; TRBD1 matches 11 bases. V shed 10 bases and J 5 bases; nucleotides not matched to a gene: 11. CDR1 and CDR2 (germline): SNHLY, FYNNEI. CDR3 length equals 15 residues. Written as DNA, the CDR3 is TGTGCCACTTTTGGACAGGGGGCTCGTGGAGATACGCAGTATTTT. This translates into CATFGQGARGDTQYF. Full variable domain (missing parts from reference TRBV2 and TRBJ2-3): EPEVTQTPSHQVTQMGQEVILRCVPISNHLYFYWYRQILGQKVEFLVSFYNNEISEKSEIFDDQFSVERPDGSNFTLKIRSTKLEDSAMYFCATFGQGARGDTQYFGPGTRLTVL.

The V and J genes are TRBV7-9 and TRBJ2-1, with D perhaps being TRBD1 or TRBD2 (5 bases each). Germline values: CDR1 SEHNR, CDR2 FQNEAQ (reference sequence). The CDR3 spans 14 residues. V shed 5 bases and J shed 6 bases, with 14 bases lying between them. The chain's CDR3 is CASSPWDAGNEQFF. CDR3 bases: TGTGCCAGCAGCCCGTGGGACGCGGGCAATGAGCAGTTCTTC.

The gene calls are TRBV5-5 and TRBJ2-7, with 9 bases aligning to TRBD1. Trimming removed 4 bases from V and 8 bases from J; junction bases left unmatched: 10. The CDR3 has 14 amino acids. Per germline, CDR1 SGHKS and CDR2 YYEKEE (reference sequence). The CDR3 here is CASSGRDRDPKQYV. CDR3 bases: TGTGCCAGCAGCGGCCGGGACAGGGACCCTAAGCAGTACGTC.

The chain uses TRBV6-2 or TRBV6-3 and TRBJ1-5; D may be TRBD1 (5 bases). Trimming shortened V by 6 bases and J by 2 bases, and 11 bases separated the two germline ends. In germline, CDR1 is MNHEY, CDR2 SVGEGT. The CDR3 loop spans 14 amino acids. The CDR3 nucleotides are TGTGCCAGCAGCCAGGGTACCGGCAATCAGCCCCAGCATTTT. Translated: CASSQGTGNQPQHF.

This clone turned up a few times. The chain has TRBV19 and TRBJ1-5; TRBD1 might be the D (5 bases). Germline lookup yields CDR1 LNHDA and CDR2 SQIVND (reference sequence). There are 15 residues in the CDR3. V was shortened by 3 bases and J by 7 bases, with 16 bases between the two germline ends. The DNA for the CDR3 is TGTGCCAGTAGTATTGGGGGATGGGGGAGCCAGCCCCAGCATTTT. Its translation: CASSIGGWGSQPQHF.

The chain recombines TRBV19 with TRBJ1-4, with 9 bases identical to TRBD1. Germline V gives CDR1 LNHDA, CDR2 SQIVND (reference sequence). With V trimmed by 8 bases and J by 8 bases, 6 bases remained unmatched. The CDR3 loop spans 13 amino acids. The CDR3 protein is CASSPGQGEKLFF. In nucleotides, the CDR3 is TGTGCCAGTTCTCCGGGACAGGGAGAAAAACTGTTTTTT.

The chain combines TRBV7-2 with TRBJ1-5; D is possibly TRBD1 (5 bases). The CDR3 length is 14 residues. Trimming left V 6 bases short and J 4 bases short, with 13 bases between. The germline CDR1 and CDR2 sequences are SGHTA and FQGNSA. The CDR3 protein is CASSRRQTNQPQHF. The CDR3 nucleotides are TGTGCCAGCAGTCGTAGACAGACTAATCAGCCCCAGCATTTT. The full variable domain, completed using reference TRBV7-2 and TRBJ1-5, is GAGVSQSPSNKVTEKGKDVELRCDPISGHTALYWYRQSLGQGLEFLIYFQGNSAPDKSGLPSDRFSAERTGGSVSTLTIQRTQQEDSAVYLCASSRRQTNQPQHFGDGTRLSIL.

This clone was seen a few times. The J gene is TRBJ1-6, the V gene TRBV28, with 7 bases aligning to TRBD1. The germline CDR1 and CDR2 sequences are MDHEN and SYDVKM. V trimming: 8 bases; J trimming: 0 bases; junction bases outside the gene matches: 7. CDR3 size: 16 residues. CDR3: CASQGQPSSYNSPLHF. CDR3 DNA sequence: TGTGCCAGCCAGGGACAGCCAAGCTCCTATAATTCACCCCTCCACTTT.

The rearrangement links TRBV6-4 to TRBJ2-2; D might be TRBD1 (6 bases). This CDR3 is built from 17 residues. Per germline, CDR1 MRHNA and CDR2 SNTAGT. Trimming removed 0 bases at V and 6 bases at J, with 17 bases between. CDR3 amino acids: CASSDSYPGRTAGELFF. The CDR3 DNA follows: TGTGCCAGCAGTGACTCGTACCCCGGCAGGACAGCCGGGGAGCTGTTTTTT.

The rearrangement joins TRBV19 to TRBJ1-4; D is ambiguous. V gave up 4 bases and J gave up 0 bases, with 9 bases separating them. The CDR3 loop spans 15 amino acids. The germline V gene has CDR1 LNHDA and CDR2 SQIVND (reference sequence). CDR3 sequence (DNA): TGTGCCAGTAGTACCCGAGTCTCAACTAATGAAAAACTGTTTTTT. Translated: CASSTRVSTNEKLFF.

The chain has TRBV7-6 and TRBJ1-5; TRBD1 matches 12 bases. The ends lost 5 bases at V and 0 bases at J; junction bases unmatched: 11. The germline V gene encodes CDR1 SGHVS and CDR2 FNYEAQ. The CDR3 extends over 19 amino acids. The CDR3: CASSAGTGGSQYSNQPQHF. CDR3 sequence (DNA): TGTGCCAGCAGCGCCGGGACAGGGGGCTCCCAATATAGCAATCAGCCCCAGCATTTT.

V and J are TRBV7-8 and TRBJ1-1; 7 nucleotides line up with TRBD1. V lost 4 bases to trimming and J lost 0 bases; unmatched junction nucleotides: 2. The CDR3 length is 14 residues. The germline CDR1 and CDR2 sequences are SGHVS and FQNEAQ. CDR3 in amino acids: CASSWTGMNTEAFF. CDR3 DNA: TGTGCCAGCAGCTGGACAGGAATGAACACTGAAGCTTTCTTT.

The gene calls are TRBV4-3 and TRBJ1-6; a weak D match, TRBD1 (5 bases). CDR3 length equals 16 residues. V was pared by 4 bases and J by 7 bases, with 17 bases between. Germline CDR1 is LGHNA and CDR2 is YSLEER. CDR3 residues: CASSPGLAGSNSPLHF. CDR3 coding DNA: TGCGCCAGCAGCCCCGGCCTGGCAGGGAGCAATTCACCCCTCCACTTT.

V is TRBV27 and J is TRBJ1-1; D unresolved. Trimming took 5 bases from V and 3 from J, leaving 16 bases between them. The CDR3 contains 15 residues. Germline values: CDR1 MNHEY, CDR2 SMNVEV (reference sequence). The CDR3 sequence is CASSLTTYGDTEAFF. CDR3 in DNA: TGTGCCAGCAGTCTTACCACATATGGGGACACTGAAGCTTTCTTT.

This clone is a singleton in its sample. V gene TRBV18 combines with J gene TRBJ2-7; D gene uncertain. The germline V gene encodes CDR1 KGHSH and CDR2 LQKENI. With 2 bases removed from V and 0 bases from J, the gap between germline ends came to 8 bases. The CDR3 extends over 14 amino acids. CDR3 nucleotide sequence: TGTGCCAGCTCACCAGAACAGACCTCCTACGAGCAGTACGTC. It encodes CASSPEQTSYEQYV.

The chain links TRBV6-5 to TRBJ1-6; D is perhaps TRBD1 (5 bases). Trimming left V 7 bases short and J 8 bases short, with 15 bases between. Germline CDR1 is MNHEY and CDR2 is SVGAGI. There are 14 residues in the CDR3. The chain's CDR3 is CASTVGRAHSPLHF. The CDR3 DNA is TGTGCCAGCACCGTTGGCAGGGCCCATTCACCCCTCCACTTT.

Details on this clone: Other DNA sequences in this sample translate to the same CDR3. V is TRBV15 and J is TRBJ1-5, with D tentatively TRBD1 (6 bases). Trimming shortened V by 0 bases and J by 4 bases, and 7 bases separated the two germline ends. The CDR3 consists of 14 residues. Germline CDR1 and CDR2: LNHNV and YYDKDF (reference sequence). CDR3 sequence reads: CATSRDRGNQPQHF. The CDR3 DNA reads as TGTGCCACCAGCAGAGACAGGGGAAATCAGCCCCAGCATTTT. Supplemented by reference TRBV15 and TRBJ1-5, the full variable domain reads DAMVIQNPRYQVTQFGKPVTLSCSQTLNHNVMYWYQQKSSQAPKLLFHYYDKDFNNEADTPDNFQSRRPNTSFCFLDIRSPGLGDTAMYLCATSRDRGNQPQHFGDGTRLSIL.